This T cell receptor beta chain was observed in a study of T cells in Graves' hyperthyroidism and ophthalmopathy (dated by TCRdb to between 2018 and 2020). For the study in its entirety: Peripheral blood samples were taken at the time of initial diagnosis, prior to any treatment. TCR Vbeta CDR3 sequencing of 120 to 150 peripheral blood samples (approximately 44 ophthalmopathy, 75 hyperthyroidism and some 17 progressor patients) is reported in the paper. After blood sampling, hyperthyroidism patients were treated with methimazole at a starting dose of 30 mg daily, and ophthalmopathy patients were treated with high-dose intravenous methylprednisolone. The study also compared thyroid tissue and blood T-cell repertoires from roughly six Graves' hyperthyroidism patients. The 100 or so discovery patients were randomly divided into training and test sets at a 7:3 ratio. To identify distinguishing TCR V-J signatures, a discovery cohort of 90 to 100 patients was used, comprising fewer than 45 with Graves' ophthalmopathy and around 60 with stable Graves' hyperthyroidism. Whether ophthalmopathy could be predicted prospectively was tested in an independent validation cohort made up of under 20 hyperthyroidism patients plus 17 patients who later progressed to ophthalmopathy. Results the study describes overall, beyond this receptor: Sample size was not statistically predetermined, and blinding of investigators to group allocation was not performed. In validation, progression to ophthalmopathy was predicted by the model with approximately 67% sensitivity and roughly 72% specificity, a median of approximately 6.5 months before onset. A 13 V-J signature model separated ophthalmopathy from stable hyperthyroidism, with over 85% sensitivity and around 84% specificity in cross-validation and 80%/75% in testing. Most expanded thyroid clonotypes (frequency above 0.001) were also detected in blood, a finding suggesting that blood repertoires may reflect thyroid immune responses.

TCR beta CDR3 regions were amplified from RNA transcripts. The first round of RT-PCR for the TCR CDR3 was performed with the HTBI primer set and the Qiagen OneStep RT-PCR kit. A second multiplex PCR round built the libraries, followed by size selection and purification. Sequencing of the libraries was done on an Illumina HiSeq2000 using paired-end 100 bp reads. As for how the authors treated the data: SOAPnuke was used to process the raw data, with reads discarded if the reads contained adapters or uncalled bases, had a mean Phred below 15, or lacked an exact constant-primer or identifier match. High-quality paired reads were merged with COPE v1.2.5, and unique nucleotide sequences were defined as clonotypes. Clonotypes were aligned to IMGT TRBV, TRBD and TRBJ reference segments using MiTCR v1.1. Analysis was restricted to V-J combinations with a frequency above 0.0001, which covered about 99% of repertoires. A TCS score was defined as the ratio between F50 (clonal expansion) and ExV (chaos), using BLOSUM62-based TCRdist between CDR3 peptides within each V-J. Welch's t-statistics and random forest reduced 450 to 600 V-J features to about 12, which were used in a naive Bayes classifier (R e1071). TCRdb trimmed public reads at Q25 via fastp, called clones via MiXCR and kept in-frame beta chains. Rows merge per CDR3 protein into single entries with the most common DNA and genes. TCRdb, not the authors, supplied the V and J calls. Within this sample are around 340,000 distinct CDR3 sequences, with about 14% of them counted one time only. The ten most abundant clones make up 20% to 25% of the sample.

Graves' hyperthyroidism was defined as stable when no progression to ophthalmopathy occurred over 18 months of follow-up. The hyperthyroidism patients were between 18 and 65 years old and newly diagnosed, with a disease duration of less than 2 months. Patients with uncontrolled infections, other autoimmune diseases, pregnancy or lactation were excluded. Diagnoses were based on clinical symptoms, serum thyroxine and TRAb, thyroid ultrasound and orbital computed tomography. Ficoll-Paque density gradient centrifugation was used to isolate PBMCs from 8 to 10 ml of fresh peripheral blood. Trizol reagent was used to extract total RNA, and RNA quality was then checked on an Agilent 2100 Bioanalyzer. The table lists this clonotype with a few counts. Its antigen specificity is not known. It has no much larger one-base neighbor in the sample; base qualities were not kept. Cut back by 3 bases and 0 bases, the V and J ends lie 12 bases apart. The germline V gene encodes CDR1 MGHRA and CDR2 YSYEKL. From its cysteine to its phenylalanine, the CDR3 spans 15 amino acids. Only CDR3 DNA remains: 45 bases, in frame from the first base.

The specimen sequenced was blood. This sequence was found in a woman in her 30s with Graves' hyperthyroidism. This chain is built from TRBV4-1 and TRBJ2-7, with a weak D call of TRBD1 (5 bases match). The CDR3 amino acid sequence is: CASSHDIRGSYEQYF. The nucleotide sequence reads TGCGCCAGCAGCCACGATATAAGGGGCTCCTACGAGCAGTACTTC.